This T cell receptor (beta chain) is from a study of stem cell transplantation in POMP-related autoinflammatory disease. The method was immunoSEQ multiplex PCR; TCRdb's version includes in-frame clones alone and lacks a portion of them. Of roughly 9,100 clones in the sample, more than 85% were seen once. Trimming removed 2 bases at V and 1 base at J, with 7 bases between. This CDR3 has 14 residues. CDR1 is SEHNR and CDR2 is FQNEAQ in the germline V gene (reference sequence). Worth noting for this clone: The antigen is undetermined.

Whole-study findings and limits: In PRAID patients, the number of distinct TRB V-J gene pairings was restricted. Across all analyzed T-cell subsets, patients with PRAID tended toward reduced diversity and increased clonality.

The material sequenced was CD8+ T cells from PBMCs, taken before stem cell transplantation. This chain connects TRBV7-9 to TRBJ2-3; unclear D gene. This TCR came from a human donor with POMP-related autoinflammation and immune dysregulation (PRAID). CDR3 sequence (DNA): TGTGCCAGCAGCTTAAAGGGTGGCACAGATACGCAGTATTTT. Its translation: CASSLKGGTDTQYF.